Each of the 20 T cell receptor beta chains below was sequenced from the same sample in a study of human T cells and chemical hapten exposure. TCRdb redid the calling of the RACE reads with MiXCR, one entry per CDR3 protein. The table records 360,000 or so distinct CDR3 sequences, more than 5% of them present only once. The time point denotes: patch test 2, 6 weeks after DPC sensitization. Treatment given: therapeutic diphenylcyclopropenone sensitization with weekly scalp DPC. Sequences were derived from whole blood, sampled in connection with sensitization to the hapten diphenylcyclopropenone (DPC). The receptors originated from a woman aged 18-29 years with alopecia areata. Some clones in this sample may be carry-over from other donors' samples.

V gene TRBV18 combines with J gene TRBJ2-3; D uncertain. CDR1 is KGHSH, CDR2 LQKENI, per germline. V was shortened by 4 bases and J by 1 base, with 9 bases between the two germline ends. The CDR3 totals 14 residues. CDR3 region: CASSQGSRTDTQYF. The CDR3 region has the DNA TGTGCCAGCTCACAGGGAAGTCGCACAGATACGCAGTATTTT.

This clonotype was seen a handful of times. V is TRBV6-1 and J is TRBJ1-1; D unclear. The CDR3 is 15 amino acids. Germline values: CDR1 MNHNS, CDR2 SASEGT. Between the trimmed V and J ends, which lost 1 base and 4 bases, there was a span of 13 bases. Written as DNA, the CDR3 is TGTGCCAGCAGTGAAGATCGAGGAAGTAGCACTGAAGCTTTCTTT. As protein: CASSEDRGSSTEAFF.

V is TRBV5-1 and J is TRBJ1-4; TRBD1 agrees at 11 bases. Germline CDR1 SGHRS, CDR2 YFSETQ. J was trimmed by 8 bases and V by 4 bases; bases with no gene match: 4. The length of the CDR3 is 14 residues. CDR3 sequence: CASSQRDRGEKLFF. CDR3 sequence (DNA): TGCGCCAGCAGCCAACGGGACAGGGGGGAAAAACTGTTTTTT.

At least ten counts were recorded for this clonotype. In DNA, the CDR3 is TGCGCCAGCAGTTCGCGTTCAGGGATTCCAGGCACTGAAGCTTTCTTT. As protein: CASSSRSGIPGTEAFF. The chain joins TRBV5-1 to TRBJ1-1; perhaps TRBD1 as D (5 bases). The CDR3 spans 16 residues. Deletions cut 5 bases from V and 4 bases from J, with 21 bases between. Germline CDR1 reads SGHRS; CDR2 reads YFSETQ.

This clonotype has at least ten counts. The chain has TRBV7-9 and TRBJ2-5; D is ambiguous. The CDR3 runs 13 residues. Germline-derived CDR1 and CDR2 are SEHNR and FQNEAQ (reference sequence). The ends were cut back, 3 bases at V and 3 bases at J, with 8 bases in the middle. The CDR3 here is CASSFIEEETQYF. DNA for the CDR3: TGTGCCAGCAGCTTTATAGAAGAAGAGACCCAGTACTTC.

The rearrangement uses TRBV27 and TRBJ2-3; D possibly uses TRBD1 or TRBD2 (7 bases each). Trimming took off 3 bases at V and 2 bases at J, with 12 bases between the two ends. Per the germline V gene, CDR1 is MNHEY and CDR2 is SMNVEV (reference sequence). CDR3 length: 15 amino acids. The CDR3 here is CASSFDRDYTDTQYF. The CDR3 nucleotides read TGTGCCAGCAGTTTTGACAGGGACTACACAGATACGCAGTATTTT.

This clonotype was counted between two and nine times. CDR3 residues: CSARQGQGAPYQPQHF. The DNA for the CDR3 is TGCAGTGCTAGGCAGGGACAGGGGGCTCCTTATCAGCCCCAGCATTTT. The V gene is TRBV20-1, the J gene TRBJ1-5, with 12 positions matching TRBD1. Germline V gene lookup returns CDR1 DFQATT and CDR2 SNEGSKA (reference sequence). The length of the CDR3 is 16 residues. The V and J ends lost 3 bases and 5 bases, in that order; junction bases with no gene match: 8.

This clonotype was counted ten times or more. The CDR3 coding sequence is TGTGCCAGCAGTTTATATCAAGGGGCTGAAGCTTTCTTT. As protein: CASSLYQGAEAFF. The chain links TRBV27 to TRBJ1-1, with D perhaps matching TRBD1 (5 bases). Germline-derived CDR1 and CDR2 are MNHEY and SMNVEV (reference sequence). This CDR3 is built from 13 residues. The V gene lost 1 base and the J gene lost 6 bases, with 9 bases spanning the gap.

This clonotype came up a few times. The chain is built from TRBV10-3 and TRBJ1-3, with unresolved D. Germline CDR1 reads ENHRY; CDR2 reads SYGVKD. V was pared by 0 bases and J by 0 bases, with 9 bases between. The length of the CDR3 is 16 residues. The CDR3 reads CAISESTPNSGNTIYF. In DNA, the CDR3 is TGTGCCATCAGTGAGTCGACACCGAACTCTGGAAACACCATATATTTT.

The table lists this clonotype with many counts. The rearrangement joins TRBV3-1 to TRBJ1-1, with 7 bases lining up with TRBD1. With V trimmed by 4 bases and J by 0 bases, 11 bases remained unmatched. The germline V gene encodes CDR1 LGHDT and CDR2 YNNKEL (reference sequence). The CDR3 covers 17 residues. CDR3 loop: CASSPRTGAILNTEAFF. The CDR3 nucleotides are TGTGCCAGCAGCCCTAGGACAGGAGCTATATTGAACACTGAAGCTTTCTTT.

This clonotype occurred a few times. The chain links TRBV5-5 to TRBJ2-3, with D maybe TRBD1 (6 bases). V lost 3 bases and J lost 2, with 13 bases in between. This CDR3 has 15 amino acids. Germline CDR1 and CDR2: SGHKS and YYEKEE (reference sequence). The CDR3 spells CASSSEGQTTDTQYF. In DNA, the CDR3 is TGTGCCAGCAGCTCAGAGGGACAAACCACAGATACGCAGTATTTT.

There are many counts of this clonotype. This chain uses TRBV6-5 with TRBJ2-6; D remains ambiguous. Germline V gene data show CDR1 as MNHEY and CDR2 as SVGAGI. The CDR3 is 16 amino acids. V lost 2 bases and J 0 bases, leaving 8 bases between the germline ends. The CDR3 sequence is CASSYLRPSGANVLTF. Here the CDR3 DNA reads TGTGCCAGCAGTTACCTCCGTCCCTCTGGGGCCAACGTCCTGACTTTC.

This clonotype was observed a few times. The DNA for the CDR3 is TGTGCCAGCAGCAATTGGACCTCTTCCCACGAGCAGTACTTC. The encoded protein is CASSNWTSSHEQYF. The chain joins TRBV7-2 to TRBJ2-7; D uncertain. The CDR3 totals 14 residues. Germline V CDR1 and CDR2: SGHTA, FQGNSA. Between the trimmed V and J ends, which lost 5 bases and 5 bases, there was a span of 16 bases.

This clonotype was counted many times. The chain couples TRBV27 to TRBJ1-3; D is possibly TRBD1 (6 bases). The length of the CDR3 is 15 residues. Germline CDR1 and CDR2: MNHEY and SMNVEV (reference sequence). V lost 6 bases to trimming and J lost 2 bases, with 14 bases between them. The DNA of the CDR3 is TGTGCCAGCAGACGGACAGTAGTACCTGGAAACACCATATATTTT. Amino acids: CASRRTVVPGNTIYF.

The chain's CDR3 is CASSQVGANTEAFF. In DNA form, the CDR3 reads TGTGCCAGCAGCCAAGTCGGAGCGAACACTGAAGCTTTCTTT. The chain carries TRBV3-1 and TRBJ1-1, with D unresolved. The ends were cut back, 1 base at V and 1 base at J, with 7 bases in the middle. Germline V gene sequence: CDR1 LGHDT, CDR2 YNNKEL (reference sequence). CDR3 length: 14 amino acids. The full variable domain, rest sourced from reference TRBV3-1 and TRBJ1-1, is DTAVSQTPKYLVTQMGNDKSIKCEQNLGHDTMYWYKQDSKKFLKIMFSYNNKELIINETVPNRFSPKSPDKAHLNLHINSLELGDSAVYFCASSQVGANTEAFFGQGTRLTVV.

The sample holds one count of this clonotype. This chain joins TRBV5-6 and TRBJ1-2; TRBD1 aligns across 9 bases. J lost 7 bases, V lost 4 bases, and 11 bases had no gene match. From germline, CDR1 is SGHDT and CDR2 YYEEEE. The CDR3 spans 15 residues. CDR3 loop: CASSRPGQGSRGYTF. The CDR3 coding sequence is TGTGCCAGCAGCAGACCGGGACAGGGAAGTCGTGGCTACACCTTC.

The chain combines TRBV7-9 with TRBJ1-6; a weak D match, TRBD1 (5 bases). CDR3 length: 17 residues. V dropped 4 bases and J dropped 7 bases, with 20 bases sitting between them. Looked up from germline, CDR1 is SEHNR and CDR2 is FQNEAQ (reference sequence). The chain's CDR3 is CASSSLSPRQPNSPLHF. For the CDR3, the DNA is TGTGCCAGCAGCTCGCTTAGCCCTAGACAGCCAAATTCACCCCTCCACTTT.

This clonotype was detected only a few times. One end of the junction varies from germline; a read error may be responsible. The CDR3 loop is CASSLATPGQGSFYSNQPQHF. As DNA, the CDR3 is TGTGCTAGCAGCTTAGCAACGCCGGGACAGGGGAGTTTTTATAGCAATCAGCCCCAGCATTTT. The rearrangement uses TRBV7-7 and TRBJ1-5, with TRBD1 matching 10 bases. Germline V gene sequence: CDR1 SSHAT, CDR2 FNYEAQ (reference sequence). CDR3 size: 21 residues.

In this sample, this clonotype turned up a few times. This chain uses TRBV6-2 or TRBV6-3 with TRBJ2-3; D might be TRBD2 (6 bases). This CDR3 contains 16 residues. Germline V CDR1 and CDR2: MNHEY, SVGEGT. Trimming pared 3 bases from V and 6 bases from J, leaving 19 bases between. The CDR3 here is CASSYPSASVGDTQYF. Written as DNA, the CDR3 is TGTGCCAGCAGTTATCCTTCGGCTAGCGTGGGGGATACGCAGTATTTT.

The CDR3 DNA is TGTGCCAGCAGTTCGGGGTCGGCGGACGAAAAACTGTTTTTT. Residues: CASSSGSADEKLFF. V gene TRBV6-2 or TRBV6-3 combines with J gene TRBJ1-4; D gene uncertain. CDR3 length: 14 amino acids. Germline CDR1 is MNHEY and CDR2 is SVGEGT. V was clipped by 4 bases and J by 8 bases, with 14 bases between them.